The 5 T cell receptor beta chains below come from one sample, sequenced in a study of cytomegalovirus exposure and HLA in healthy donors. Both 60 Vbeta primers and 13 Jbeta primers went into the PCR. Clones were read by immunoSEQ multiplex PCR, and TCRdb kept only the in-frame ones, dropping some. The sample holds approximately 190,000 clones, 81% seen once. Sequenced input: PBMCs. The receptors stem from a man aged 45-60 years in good health and CMV-seronegative.

This sequence joins TRBV10-3 and TRBJ1-1, with D tentatively TRBD1 (5 bases). Germline V lookup: CDR1 ENHRY, CDR2 SYGVKD. This CDR3 has 13 amino acids. V lost 6 bases and J 4 bases, leaving 12 bases between the germline ends. Here the CDR3 DNA reads TGTGCCATCAGCGGGGGTGGAGGCACTGAAGCTTTCTTT. Its translation: CAISGGGGTEAFF.

The chain carries TRBV13 and TRBJ1-2, with TRBD1 matching 7 bases. This CDR3 has 13 amino acids. V lost 0 bases to trimming and J lost 8 bases; unmatched junction nucleotides: 3. Germline-derived CDR1 and CDR2 are PRHDT and FYEKMQ (reference sequence). CDR3 in amino acids: CASSLGTGRGYTF. In DNA form, the CDR3 reads TGTGCCAGCAGCTTAGGGACAGGGAGGGGCTACACCTTC.

Points on this clone: Relative to the germline gene, one junction end is altered; a read error may explain this. The chain links TRBV7-9 to TRBJ1-4; D not resolved. CDR1 is SEHNR and CDR2 is FQNEAQ in the germline V gene (reference sequence). The CDR3 consists of 12 residues. CDR3 bases: TGTTCCAGCCGTGGCGGGGATGAAAAACTGTTTTTT. It translates to CSSRGGDEKLFF.

This clone has just one count. The chain is built from TRBV25-1 and TRBJ1-3; TRBD1 agrees at 8 bases. This CDR3 region has 15 residues. The V gene's germline CDR1 is MGHDK and CDR2 SYGVNS. V lost 8 bases, J lost 3 bases, and 9 bases stayed unmatched. The CDR3 nucleotides read TGTGCCAGCGGAAGCCAGGGGGCATTTGGAAACACCATATATTTT. This sequence encodes CASGSQGAFGNTIYF.

The rearrangement uses TRBV9 and TRBJ2-7; 8 positions agree with TRBD2. CDR1 SGDLS and CDR2 YYNGEE come from the germline V gene. This CDR3 has 14 amino acids. Trimming took 2 bases from V and 3 from J; bases not matched to a gene: 4. In DNA form, the CDR3 reads TGTGCCAGCAGCGTCGGGACTAGATACTACGAGCAGTACTTC. Protein product: CASSVGTRYYEQYF.